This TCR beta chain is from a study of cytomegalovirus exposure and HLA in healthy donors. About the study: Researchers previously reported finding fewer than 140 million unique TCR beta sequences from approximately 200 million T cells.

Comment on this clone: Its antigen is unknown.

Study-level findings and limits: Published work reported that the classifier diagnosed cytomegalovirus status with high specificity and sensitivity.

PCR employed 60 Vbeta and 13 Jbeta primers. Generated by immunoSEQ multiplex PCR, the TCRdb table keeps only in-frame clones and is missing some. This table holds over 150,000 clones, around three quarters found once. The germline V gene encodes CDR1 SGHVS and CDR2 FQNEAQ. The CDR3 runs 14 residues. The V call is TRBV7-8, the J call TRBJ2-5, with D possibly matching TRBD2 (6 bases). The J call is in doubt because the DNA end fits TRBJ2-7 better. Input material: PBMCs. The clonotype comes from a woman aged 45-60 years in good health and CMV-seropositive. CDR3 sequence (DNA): TGTGCCAGCAGCTTCCAAGCGGGTCCCTACGAGCAGTACTTC. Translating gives CASSFQAGPYEQYF.